This T cell receptor (beta chain) is drawn from a study of cytomegalovirus exposure and HLA in healthy donors. The trim removed 3 bases at V and 1 base at J, leaving 0 bases unmatched. CDR3 size: 15 residues. Germline V gene lookup returns CDR1 SSHAT and CDR2 FNYEAQ (reference sequence). The PCR was carried out with 60 Vbeta primers and 13 Jbeta primers. Clones were read by immunoSEQ multiplex PCR, and TCRdb kept only the in-frame ones, dropping some. The data contain approximately 130,000 clones, 81% of them singletons. V and J are TRBV7-7 and TRBJ2-3; 11 nucleotides agree with TRBD2. The clonotype originates from a young man in good health and CMV-seronegative. Sequencing used PBMCs. The CDR3 reads CASSLTSGGTDTQYF. The CDR3 bases are TGTGCCAGCAGCTTGACTAGCGGGGGCACAGATACGCAGTATTTT.